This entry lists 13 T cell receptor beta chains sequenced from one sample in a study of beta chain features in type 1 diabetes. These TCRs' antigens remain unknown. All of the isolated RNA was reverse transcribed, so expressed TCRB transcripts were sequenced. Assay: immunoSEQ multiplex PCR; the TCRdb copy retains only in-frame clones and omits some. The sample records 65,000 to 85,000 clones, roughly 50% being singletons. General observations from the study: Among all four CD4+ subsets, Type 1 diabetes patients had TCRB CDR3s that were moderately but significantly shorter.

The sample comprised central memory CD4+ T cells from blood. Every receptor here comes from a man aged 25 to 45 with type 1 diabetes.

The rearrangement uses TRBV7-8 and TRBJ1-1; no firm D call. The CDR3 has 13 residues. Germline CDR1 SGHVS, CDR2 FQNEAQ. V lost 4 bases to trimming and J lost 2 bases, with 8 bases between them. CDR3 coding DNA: TGTGCCAGCAGCTCGGACTCTAACACTGAAGCTTTCTTT. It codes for CASSSDSNTEAFF.

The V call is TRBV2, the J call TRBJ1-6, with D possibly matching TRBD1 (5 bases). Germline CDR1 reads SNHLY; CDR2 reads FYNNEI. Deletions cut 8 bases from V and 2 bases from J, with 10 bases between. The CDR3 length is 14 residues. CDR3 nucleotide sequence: TGTGCCAGCGGAGGGGTGACCTATAATTCACCCCTCCACTTT. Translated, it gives CASGGVTYNSPLHF.

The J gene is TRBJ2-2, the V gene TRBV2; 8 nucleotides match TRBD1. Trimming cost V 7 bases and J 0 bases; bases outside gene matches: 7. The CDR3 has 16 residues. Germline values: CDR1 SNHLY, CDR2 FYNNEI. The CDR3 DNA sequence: TGTGCCAGCACCCTAGACAGGGGATCGAACACCGGGGAGCTGTTTTTT. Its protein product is CASTLDRGSNTGELFF.

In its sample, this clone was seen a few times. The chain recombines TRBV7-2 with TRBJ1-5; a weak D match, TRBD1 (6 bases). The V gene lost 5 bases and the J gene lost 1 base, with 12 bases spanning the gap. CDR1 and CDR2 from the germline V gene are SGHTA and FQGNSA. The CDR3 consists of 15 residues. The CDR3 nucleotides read TGTGCCAGCAGCCAACGGACAGCCAGCAATCAGCCCCAGCATTTT. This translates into CASSQRTASNQPQHF.

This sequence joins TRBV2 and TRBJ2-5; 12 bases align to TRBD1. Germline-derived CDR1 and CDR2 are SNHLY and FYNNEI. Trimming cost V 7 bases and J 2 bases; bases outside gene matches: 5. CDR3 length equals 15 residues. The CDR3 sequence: CASKRDRGQQETQYF. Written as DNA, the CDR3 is TGTGCCAGCAAAAGGGACAGGGGGCAACAAGAGACCCAGTACTTC.

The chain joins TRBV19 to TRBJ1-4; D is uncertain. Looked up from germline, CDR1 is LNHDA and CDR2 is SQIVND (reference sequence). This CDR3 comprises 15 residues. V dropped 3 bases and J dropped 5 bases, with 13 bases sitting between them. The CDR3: CASSIVRQPNEKLFF. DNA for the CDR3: TGTGCCAGTAGTATCGTGCGGCAGCCAAATGAAAAACTGTTTTTT.

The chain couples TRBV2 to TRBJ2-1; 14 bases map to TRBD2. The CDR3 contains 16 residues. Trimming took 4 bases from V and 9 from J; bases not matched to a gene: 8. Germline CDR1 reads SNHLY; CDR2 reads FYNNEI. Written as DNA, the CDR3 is TGTGCCAGCAGTGGGGGGACTAGCGGGGGCCGGGGTGAGCAGTTCTTC. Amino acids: CASSGGTSGGRGEQFF.

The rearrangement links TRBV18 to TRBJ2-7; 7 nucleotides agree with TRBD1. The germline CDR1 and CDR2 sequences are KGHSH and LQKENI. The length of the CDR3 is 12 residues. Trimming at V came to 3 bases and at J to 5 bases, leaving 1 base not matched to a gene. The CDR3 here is CASSPQGDEQYF. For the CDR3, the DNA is TGTGCCAGCTCACCCCAGGGGGACGAGCAGTACTTC.

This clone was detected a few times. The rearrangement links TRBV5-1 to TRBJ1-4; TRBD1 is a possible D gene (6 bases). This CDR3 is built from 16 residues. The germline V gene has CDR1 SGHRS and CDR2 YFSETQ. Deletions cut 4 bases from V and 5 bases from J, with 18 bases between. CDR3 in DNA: TGCGCCAGCAGCCCCGGGGGGCGGACCGGGAATGAAAAACTGTTTTTT. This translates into CASSPGGRTGNEKLFF.

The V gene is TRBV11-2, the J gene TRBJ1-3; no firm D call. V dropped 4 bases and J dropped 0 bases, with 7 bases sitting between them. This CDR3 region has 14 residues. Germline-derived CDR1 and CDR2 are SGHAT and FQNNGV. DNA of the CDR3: TGTGCCAGCAGCTCGACAAGCTCTGGAAACACCATATATTTT. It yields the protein CASSSTSSGNTIYF.

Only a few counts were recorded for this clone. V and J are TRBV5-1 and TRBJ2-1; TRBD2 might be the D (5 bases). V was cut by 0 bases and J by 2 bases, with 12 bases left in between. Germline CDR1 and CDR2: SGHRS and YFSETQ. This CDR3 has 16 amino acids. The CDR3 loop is CASSLGLAGTYNEQFF. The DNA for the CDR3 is TGCGCCAGCAGCTTGGGTCTAGCTGGTACCTACAATGAGCAGTTCTTC.

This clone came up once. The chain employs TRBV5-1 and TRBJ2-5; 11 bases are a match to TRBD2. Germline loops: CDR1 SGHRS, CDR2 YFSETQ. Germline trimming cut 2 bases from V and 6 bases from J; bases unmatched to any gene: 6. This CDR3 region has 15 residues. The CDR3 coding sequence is TGCGCCAGCAGCTTTAGCGGGGGGGCCGGGAAGACCCAGTACTTC. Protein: CASSFSGGAGKTQYF. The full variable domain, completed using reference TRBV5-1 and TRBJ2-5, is KAGVTQTPRYLIKTRGQQVTLSCSPISGHRSVSWYQQTPGQGLQFLFEYFSETQRNKGNFPGRFSGRQFSNSRSEMNVSTLELGDSALYLCASSFSGGAGKTQYFGPGTRLLVL.

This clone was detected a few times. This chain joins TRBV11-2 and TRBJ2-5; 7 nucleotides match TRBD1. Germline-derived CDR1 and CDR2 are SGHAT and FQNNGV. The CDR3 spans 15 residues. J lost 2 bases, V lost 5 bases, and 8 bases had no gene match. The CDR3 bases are TGTGCCAGCAGCAGACGGACAGGTCGGCAAGAGACCCAGTACTTC. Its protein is CASSRRTGRQETQYF.